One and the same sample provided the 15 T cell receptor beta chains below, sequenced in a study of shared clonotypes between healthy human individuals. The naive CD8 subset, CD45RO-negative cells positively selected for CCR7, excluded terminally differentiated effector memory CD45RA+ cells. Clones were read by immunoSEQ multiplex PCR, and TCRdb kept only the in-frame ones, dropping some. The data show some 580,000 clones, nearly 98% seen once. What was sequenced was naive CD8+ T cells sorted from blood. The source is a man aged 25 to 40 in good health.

This chain's CDR3 is CASSFYRQEDEQFF. CDR3 in DNA: TGTGCCAGCAGTTTTTATAGACAAGAGGATGAGCAGTTCTTC. The chain carries TRBV27 and TRBJ2-1; D is ambiguous. CDR3 length equals 14 residues. Trimming removed 3 bases at V and 8 bases at J, with 14 bases between. Germline loops: CDR1 MNHEY, CDR2 SMNVEV (reference sequence).

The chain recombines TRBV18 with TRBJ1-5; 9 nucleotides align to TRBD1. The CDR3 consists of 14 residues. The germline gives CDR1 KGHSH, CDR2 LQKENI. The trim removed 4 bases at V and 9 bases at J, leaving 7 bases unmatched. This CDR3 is CASSRGQGFPPQHF. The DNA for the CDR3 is TGTGCCAGCTCACGGGGACAGGGTTTTCCGCCCCAGCATTTT.

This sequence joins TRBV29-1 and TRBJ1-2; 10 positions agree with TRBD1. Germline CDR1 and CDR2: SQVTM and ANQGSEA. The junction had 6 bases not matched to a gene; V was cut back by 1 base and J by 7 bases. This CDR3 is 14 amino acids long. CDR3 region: CSVEGGQGDLGYTF. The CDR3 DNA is TGCAGCGTTGAAGGAGGACAGGGGGATCTTGGCTACACCTTC.

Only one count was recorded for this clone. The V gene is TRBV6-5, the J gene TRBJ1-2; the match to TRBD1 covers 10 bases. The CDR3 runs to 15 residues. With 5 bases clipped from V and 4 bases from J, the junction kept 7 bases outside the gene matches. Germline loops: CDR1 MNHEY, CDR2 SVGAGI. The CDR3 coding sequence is TGTGCCAGCAGTCCCTCGGGACAGGGGTCCTATGGCTACACCTTC. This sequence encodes CASSPSGQGSYGYTF.

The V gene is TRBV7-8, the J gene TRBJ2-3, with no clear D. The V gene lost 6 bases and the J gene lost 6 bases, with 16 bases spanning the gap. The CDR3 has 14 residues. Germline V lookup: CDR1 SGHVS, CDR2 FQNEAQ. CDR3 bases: TGTGCCAGCAGGCCGGAAGTGGGAACCGATACGCAGTATTTT. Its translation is CASRPEVGTDTQYF.

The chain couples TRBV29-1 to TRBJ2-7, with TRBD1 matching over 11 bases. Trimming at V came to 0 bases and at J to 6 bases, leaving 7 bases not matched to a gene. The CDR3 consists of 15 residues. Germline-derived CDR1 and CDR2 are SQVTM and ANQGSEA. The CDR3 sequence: CSVEDGTGGGGEQYF. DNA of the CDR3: TGCAGCGTTGAAGATGGGACAGGGGGAGGAGGCGAGCAGTACTTC.

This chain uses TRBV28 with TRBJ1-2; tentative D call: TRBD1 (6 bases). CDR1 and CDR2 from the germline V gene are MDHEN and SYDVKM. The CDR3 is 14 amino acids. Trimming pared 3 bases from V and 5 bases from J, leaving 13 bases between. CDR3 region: CASSFGGGGYGYTF. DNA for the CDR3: TGTGCCAGCAGTTTCGGCGGGGGCGGTTATGGCTACACCTTC.

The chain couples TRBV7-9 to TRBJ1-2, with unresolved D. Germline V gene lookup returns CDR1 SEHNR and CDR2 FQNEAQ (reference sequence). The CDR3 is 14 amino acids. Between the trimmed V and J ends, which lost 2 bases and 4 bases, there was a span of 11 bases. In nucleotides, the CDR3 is TGTGCCAGCAGCTTATTGGCAGGAGGCTATGGCTACACCTTC. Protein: CASSLLAGGYGYTF.

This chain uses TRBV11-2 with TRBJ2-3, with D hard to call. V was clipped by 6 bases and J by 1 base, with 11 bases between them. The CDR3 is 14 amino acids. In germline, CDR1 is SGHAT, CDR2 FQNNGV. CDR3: CASSTERGTDTQYF. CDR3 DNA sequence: TGTGCCAGCAGTACTGAGCGAGGCACAGATACGCAGTATTTT.

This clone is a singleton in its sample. CDR3 bases: TGCAGCGTATGGACAGGGGGCACCGGGGAGCTGTTTTTT. Protein: CSVWTGGTGELFF. This chain links TRBV29-1 with TRBJ2-2; 10 bases match TRBD1. With 6 bases clipped from V and 4 bases from J, the junction kept 2 bases outside the gene matches. CDR3 length equals 13 residues. Germline lookup yields CDR1 SQVTM and CDR2 ANQGSEA.

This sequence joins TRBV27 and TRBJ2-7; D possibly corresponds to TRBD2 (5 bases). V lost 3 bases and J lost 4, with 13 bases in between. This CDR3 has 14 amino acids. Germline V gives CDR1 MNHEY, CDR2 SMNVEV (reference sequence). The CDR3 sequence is CASSFYRGIYEQYF. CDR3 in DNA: TGTGCCAGCAGTTTTTATCGGGGAATTTACGAGCAGTACTTC.

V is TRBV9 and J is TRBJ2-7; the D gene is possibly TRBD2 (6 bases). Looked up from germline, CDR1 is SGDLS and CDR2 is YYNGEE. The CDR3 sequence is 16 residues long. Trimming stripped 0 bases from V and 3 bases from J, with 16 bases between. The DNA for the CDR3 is TGTGCCAGCAGCGTAGGCCCCGAGGGACTGGACTACGAGCAGTACTTC. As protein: CASSVGPEGLDYEQYF.

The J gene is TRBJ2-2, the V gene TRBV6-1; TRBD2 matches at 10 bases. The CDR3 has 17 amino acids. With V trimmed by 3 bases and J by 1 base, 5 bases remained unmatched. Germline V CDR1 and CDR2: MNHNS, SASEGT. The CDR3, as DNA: TGTGCCAGCAGTGATAGACTAGCGGGCGGGAACACCGGGGAGCTGTTTTTT. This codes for CASSDRLAGGNTGELFF.

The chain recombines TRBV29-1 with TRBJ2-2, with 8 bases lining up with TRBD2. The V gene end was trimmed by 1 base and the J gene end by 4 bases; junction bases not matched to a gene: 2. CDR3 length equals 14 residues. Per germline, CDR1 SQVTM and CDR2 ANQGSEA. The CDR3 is CSVEGLAGTGELFF. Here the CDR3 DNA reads TGCAGCGTTGAAGGCCTAGCGGGCACCGGGGAGCTGTTTTTT.

In nucleotides, the CDR3 is TGTGCCAGTAGTAACCAACCTAGCGGGAGGAGCGATGAGCAGTTCTTC. Its protein is CASSNQPSGRSDEQFF. The chain uses TRBV19 and TRBJ2-1; 11 bases map to TRBD2. Germline trimming cut 4 bases from V and 8 bases from J; bases unmatched to any gene: 10. Germline V gene sequence: CDR1 LNHDA, CDR2 SQIVND (reference sequence). The CDR3 runs 16 residues.